Shown below are 3 T cell receptor beta chains from a single sample sequenced in a study of T cells expressing NK-cell markers. With the 5' RACE reads reprocessed, TCRdb shows one record per CDR3 protein and no DNA. Across some 460,000 distinct CDR3 sequences, the top ten clones capture 1.4% to 1.5% of the sample. Material for sequencing was blood T cells: a sorted CD56 or NKG2C T cell subset, CD4+ or CD8+ T cells, or bulk PBMC T cells (not recorded which). The receptor source for this set is a woman aged 45 to 65 in good health.

The gene calls are TRBV18 and TRBJ2-2; the D call of TRBD1 rests on TCRdb alone, since no DNA is present to check it. The germline V gene encodes CDR1 KGHSH and CDR2 LQKENI. This CDR3 has 17 amino acids. CDR3: CASSPRDRGPGTGELFF.

This chain connects TRBV11-2 to TRBJ2-2; with no DNA, the TCRdb D assignment of TRBD1 cannot be verified. This CDR3 is built from 14 residues. Germline V lookup: CDR1 SGHAT, CDR2 FQNNGV. CDR3 sequence reads: CASSSPTRTGELFF.

J is TRBJ1-1 and V is TRBV5-6; lacking DNA, the TRBD1 call made by TCRdb goes unchecked. Germline V lookup: CDR1 SGHDT, CDR2 YYEEEE. The CDR3 has 13 amino acids. This CDR3 reads CASSSLGNTEAFF.